This section outlines one T cell receptor (beta chain) sequence together with its context. The data originate from a study of control samples from healthy donors and cancer patients. This table comes from immunoSEQ multiplex PCR, and its TCRdb copy is limited to in-frame clones, with some not included. Among tens of thousands of clones listed, approximately 85% were seen once. Germline loops: CDR1 SGHRS, CDR2 YFSETQ. V dropped 9 bases and J dropped 6; count of bases not matched to a gene: 12. This CDR3 spans 14 amino acids. Sample: blood. V usage is TRBV5-1 and J usage is TRBJ2-1; 7 bases are shared with TRBD2. This TCR derives from a man in his forties in good health. The CDR3 region is CATSTRDYSNEQFF. CDR3 in DNA: TGCGCCACCTCGACCCGGGACTACTCCAATGAGCAGTTCTTC.